This T cell receptor (beta chain) derives from a study of blood T cell repertoires in COVID-19. Study background: The origin of the acute and convalescent COVID-19 samples was the United States, Italy and Spain. In each case, the material was cDNA or gDNA derived from T cells, B-cell-depleted T cells, or PBMCs.

Per the original methods: Nucleated cell counts were estimated from reference gene primer amplification. Assay used: immunoSEQ multiplex PCR; TCRdb lists only in-frame clones, some missing. From that table come the V and J calls and clone size; the DNA was used to work out D and trimming. Among nearly 80,000 clones listed, around 80% were seen once. This receptor was obtained from a man between 60 and 75 years old with active or convalescent COVID-19. The source material was peripheral blood.

The CDR3 here is CSARARGEQFF. The DNA for the CDR3 is TGCAGTGCTAGAGCCCGAGGTGAGCAGTTCTTC. This chain joins TRBV20-1 and TRBJ2-1; D not certain. Germline CDR1 and CDR2: DFQATT and SNEGSKA (reference sequence). V dropped 1 base and J dropped 9 bases, with 7 bases sitting between them. This CDR3 has 11 amino acids.